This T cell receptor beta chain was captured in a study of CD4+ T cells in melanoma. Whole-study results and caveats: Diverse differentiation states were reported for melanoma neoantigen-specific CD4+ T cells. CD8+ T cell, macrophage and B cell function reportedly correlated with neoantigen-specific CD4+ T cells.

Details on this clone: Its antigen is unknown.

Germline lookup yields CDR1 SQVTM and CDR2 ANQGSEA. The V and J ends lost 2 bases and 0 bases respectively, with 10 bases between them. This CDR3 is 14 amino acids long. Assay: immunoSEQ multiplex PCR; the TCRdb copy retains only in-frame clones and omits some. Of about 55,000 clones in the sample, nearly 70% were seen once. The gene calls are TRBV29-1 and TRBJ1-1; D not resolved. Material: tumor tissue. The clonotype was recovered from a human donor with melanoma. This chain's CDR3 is CSVESRWMNTEAFF. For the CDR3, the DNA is TGCAGCGTTGAATCCCGTTGGATGAACACTGAAGCTTTCTTT.